This T cell receptor beta chain emerged from a study of blood T cell repertoires in COVID-19. Across the whole study: Sites in the United States, Italy and Spain provided acute and convalescent COVID-19 samples. From T cells, B-cell-depleted T cells, or PBMCs came the material, which was cDNA or gDNA.

CDR1 and CDR2 from the germline V gene are MNHNS and SASEGT. CDR3 length: 19 amino acids. With 0 bases clipped from V and 1 base from J, the junction kept 9 bases outside the gene matches. Enrolment of Seattle patients took place during active infection, and they were followed longitudinally. Study processing details: Using reference gene primer amplification, nucleated cell counts were estimated. Some clones are missing from TCRdb's copy, which holds only in-frame ones; the method was immunoSEQ multiplex PCR. V, J and clone size derive from that table, while D and trimming were established from the DNA sequence. The table lists over 70,000 clones, about 85% of them singletons.

The receptor's source is a man aged 60 to 69 with COVID-19, enrolled during active disease. Sequencing was carried out using peripheral blood. This chain connects TRBV6-1 to TRBJ1-5; TRBD1 agrees at 10 bases. The CDR3 is CASSEARRDRGWSNQPQHF. CDR3 nucleotides: TGTGCCAGCAGTGAAGCCCGGCGGGACAGGGGATGGAGCAATCAGCCCCAGCATTTT.